The 27 T cell receptor beta chains in this list originate from one sample, sequenced in a study of shared clonotypes between healthy human individuals. Measured with immunoSEQ multiplex PCR; TCRdb has only the in-frame clones, and not every one. This sample yields roughly 530,000 clones, of which almost 97% are seen a single time; about 0.064% belongs to the top ten. Sequenced sample: naive CD4+ T cells sorted from blood. Indicated subset: CD45RA+ positively selected. The receptors originated from a woman in her twenties or thirties in good health.

The rearrangement links TRBV27 to TRBJ2-5; 9 bases agree with TRBD1. The CDR3 contains 16 residues. V trimming: 2 bases; J trimming: 7 bases; junction bases outside the gene matches: 11. Germline V gene data show CDR1 as MNHEY and CDR2 as SMNVEV (reference sequence). The DNA for the CDR3 is TGTGCCAGCAGTTTAGCCCCGGGACAGGGTTCGGGGACCCAGTACTTC. Translating it yields CASSLAPGQGSGTQYF.

V is TRBV7-9 and J is TRBJ1-2; D is unresolved. The CDR3 totals 13 residues. Germline V CDR1 and CDR2: SEHNR, FQNEAQ (reference sequence). Trimming took 6 bases from V and 5 from J, leaving 13 bases between them. DNA for the CDR3: TGTGCCAGCAGTTTCGCCGCGGAGTATGGCTACACCTTC. It yields the protein CASSFAAEYGYTF.

The chain combines TRBV11-2 with TRBJ2-7; TRBD1 or TRBD2 may be the D gene (5 bases each). Germline V gene data show CDR1 as SGHAT and CDR2 as FQNNGV. CDR3 length equals 14 residues. V was pared by 5 bases and J by 7 bases, with 18 bases between. CDR3 region: CASSPSLGEWEQYF. The CDR3, as DNA: TGTGCCAGCAGCCCCTCCCTGGGGGAGTGGGAGCAGTACTTC.

The chain is built from TRBV11-2 and TRBJ2-3; 8 positions match TRBD2. Germline values: CDR1 SGHAT, CDR2 FQNNGV. This CDR3 contains 16 residues. J gave up 2 bases and V 3 bases, and 7 bases lay outside the gene matches. CDR3 in amino acids: CASSLGSGTYTDTQYF. The CDR3, as DNA: TGTGCCAGCAGCTTGGGTAGCGGGACATACACAGATACGCAGTATTTT.

This rearrangement joins TRBV4-1 to TRBJ1-3; D gene uncertain. The CDR3 consists of 16 residues. V was cut by 2 bases and J by 0 bases, with 11 bases left in between. Germline CDR1 is MGHRA and CDR2 is YSYEKL. CDR3 loop: CASSQRLLTSGNTIYF. The CDR3 nucleotides read TGCGCCAGCAGCCAAAGGTTGCTAACCTCTGGAAACACCATATATTTT.

This chain connects TRBV10-3 to TRBJ1-1; unclear D gene. V dropped 5 bases and J dropped 1 base, with 8 bases sitting between them. Looked up from germline, CDR1 is ENHRY and CDR2 is SYGVKD. The CDR3 has 13 amino acids. The DNA of the CDR3 is TGTGCCATCAGTTCGACGGAGAACACTGAAGCTTTCTTT. Protein sequence: CAISSTENTEAFF.

V usage is TRBV6-5 and J usage is TRBJ1-2; possibly TRBD1 for D (6 bases). Per germline, CDR1 MNHEY and CDR2 SVGAGI. CDR3 size: 16 residues. V was shortened by 0 bases and J by 2 bases, with 13 bases between the two germline ends. The CDR3 DNA reads TGTGCCAGCAGTTACTCGCCAGGGGAGGCGAACTATGGCTACACCTTC. Amino acid sequence: CASSYSPGEANYGYTF.

V and J are TRBV25-1 and TRBJ1-2; no reliable D call. Germline V gene lookup returns CDR1 MGHDK and CDR2 SYGVNS. CDR3 length: 16 residues. Trimming removed 4 bases at V and 0 bases at J, with 15 bases between. This CDR3 reads CASSANLPGPNYGYTF. The CDR3 DNA reads as TGTGCCAGCAGTGCCAATTTACCGGGTCCTAACTATGGCTACACCTTC.

This clone was counted a single time. This sequence joins TRBV4-1 and TRBJ2-7; the match to TRBD2 covers 8 bases. Germline assignment: CDR1 MGHRA and CDR2 YSYEKL. The CDR3 is 17 amino acids. V lost 5 bases, J lost 4 bases, and 16 bases stayed unmatched. As DNA, the CDR3 is TGCGCCAGCAGCAGCCGCCTAGCGGGTCCAACTACATACGAGCAGTACTTC. Translation: CASSSRLAGPTTYEQYF.

This rearrangement joins TRBV7-2 to TRBJ2-1; tentatively, D is TRBD2 (5 bases). CDR1 is SGHTA and CDR2 is FQGNSA in the germline V gene. The CDR3 contains 15 residues. Trimming took 1 base from V and 0 from J, leaving 7 bases between them. The CDR3 here is CASSLGGLSYNEQFF. In nucleotides, the CDR3 is TGTGCCAGCAGCTTAGGCGGGCTCTCCTACAATGAGCAGTTCTTC.

This rearrangement joins TRBV9 to TRBJ1-2; D remains unclear. This CDR3 contains 12 residues. Trimming pared 4 bases from V and 10 bases from J, leaving 14 bases between. Per the germline V gene, CDR1 is SGDLS and CDR2 is YYNGEE. CDR3 DNA: TGTGCCAGCAGCTCACGCTCCGGGCCCTACACCTTC. Amino acids: CASSSRSGPYTF.

The chain links TRBV23-1 to TRBJ1-4; 7 bases agree with TRBD1. TRBV23-1 is annotated as an ORF whose role is uncertain. V trimming: 2 bases; J trimming: 4 bases; junction bases outside the gene matches: 4. The CDR3 is made up of 15 amino acids. CDR3 sequence reads: CASSQPGQLNEKLFF. CDR3 nucleotide sequence: TGCGCCAGCAGTCAACCGGGACAGCTTAATGAAAAACTGTTTTTT.

The rearrangement joins TRBV2 to TRBJ1-5, with 7 bases identical to TRBD1. Germline V gene lookup returns CDR1 SNHLY and CDR2 FYNNEI. The CDR3 has 14 residues. V lost 7 bases and J lost 8; bases outside the gene matches: 11. The DNA for the CDR3 is TGTGCCAGCACCGGGACAGCCCGGGGTGAGCCCCAGCATTTT. Translation: CASTGTARGEPQHF.

The chain has TRBV6-1 and TRBJ2-7; no reliable D call. The CDR3 is 14 residues long. Trimming took 1 base from V and 0 from J, leaving 7 bases between them. From germline, CDR1 is MNHNS and CDR2 SASEGT. The CDR3 sequence is CASSEVGISYEQYF. The CDR3 DNA reads as TGTGCCAGCAGTGAAGTGGGAATCTCCTACGAGCAGTACTTC.

This clone was recorded once. The chain employs TRBV28 and TRBJ1-3; D is perhaps TRBD1 (6 bases). The germline gives CDR1 MDHEN, CDR2 SYDVKM. The CDR3 runs to 15 residues. The germline V and J ends were trimmed by 6 bases and 0 bases, with 12 bases remaining between them. This CDR3 reads CASRAGTHSGNTIYF. CDR3 in DNA: TGTGCCAGCAGGGCCGGGACACACTCTGGAAACACCATATATTTT.

V usage is TRBV10-2 and J usage is TRBJ2-1; 14 bases are a match to TRBD2. Germline lookup yields CDR1 WSHSY and CDR2 SAAADI. V dropped 3 bases and J dropped 9; count of bases not matched to a gene: 7. The CDR3 contains 16 residues. The CDR3, as DNA: TGCGCCAGCAGTGATTGGGGACTAGCGGGAGTGGTTGAGCAGTTCTTC. Its translation is CASSDWGLAGVVEQFF.

This chain connects TRBV28 to TRBJ2-7; possible D gene TRBD1, 6 bases. Trimming pared 4 bases from V and 7 bases from J, leaving 17 bases between. This CDR3 contains 14 residues. Germline loops: CDR1 MDHEN, CDR2 SYDVKM. For the CDR3, the DNA is TGTGCCAGCAGTTCACCGGGACACTTCGGGGAGCAGTACTTC. It translates to CASSSPGHFGEQYF.

The chain is built from TRBV28 and TRBJ2-5; D is possibly TRBD2 (6 bases). Near its end, the DNA agrees better with TRBJ2-7, so the J call may be wrong. Germline loops: CDR1 MDHEN, CDR2 SYDVKM. The CDR3 totals 15 residues. Here the CDR3 reads CASSRTGDRSYEQYF. In DNA, the CDR3 is TGTGCCAGCAGTCGGACGGGAGACCGTTCCTACGAGCAGTACTTC.

This CDR3 is CASIRGGNQPQHF. Written as DNA, the CDR3 is TGTGCCAGCATCAGGGGCGGCAATCAGCCCCAGCATTTT. The chain is built from TRBV28 and TRBJ1-5, with D possibly TRBD1 on 6 matching bases. Trimming took off 7 bases at V and 2 bases at J, with 9 bases between the two ends. The CDR3 extends over 13 amino acids. Germline CDR1 reads MDHEN; CDR2 reads SYDVKM.

The chain combines TRBV28 with TRBJ1-1; D gene unclear. The CDR3 length is 15 residues. Germline V lookup: CDR1 MDHEN, CDR2 SYDVKM. Between the trimmed V and J ends, which lost 10 bases and 4 bases, there was a span of 22 bases. This chain's CDR3 is CATLSPTGGSTEAFF. CDR3 in DNA: TGTGCCACTCTGTCTCCGACGGGAGGTTCCACTGAAGCTTTCTTT.

The chain employs TRBV9 and TRBJ2-1, with TRBD2 matching over 8 bases. This CDR3 has 14 residues. Germline CDR1 SGDLS, CDR2 YYNGEE. V was pared by 2 bases and J by 9 bases, with 7 bases of the junction left unmatched. CDR3 loop: CASSVPGLVSEQFF. In DNA form, the CDR3 reads TGTGCCAGCAGCGTGCCGGGACTAGTGAGTGAGCAGTTCTTC.

The genes are TRBV15 and TRBJ1-3, with 11 bases that match TRBD1. The J segment lost 7 bases and the V segment lost 0 bases, leaving 5 bases of the junction unmatched. Germline V lookup: CDR1 LNHNV, CDR2 YYDKDF (reference sequence). The CDR3 is 16 residues long. The CDR3 sequence is CATSRDPGQGENTIYF. DNA of the CDR3: TGTGCCACCAGCAGAGATCCGGGACAGGGGGAGAACACCATATATTTT.

The chain carries TRBV21-1 and TRBJ1-1; the listed D gene, TRBD1, was not tested against the DNA. TRBV21-1 is given as a pseudogene. This CDR3 region has 16 residues. The CDR3 DNA reads as TGTGCCAGCAGCACACGGACAGGGCCCCGGAACACTGAAGCTTTCTTT. Its translation is CASSTRTGPRNTEAFF.

This clone is a singleton in its sample. The chain is built from TRBV5-1 and TRBJ1-1; D possibly corresponds to TRBD1 (6 bases). In germline, CDR1 is SGHRS, CDR2 YFSETQ. Trimming took 5 bases from V and 1 from J, leaving 9 bases between them. The CDR3 is made up of 13 amino acids. The CDR3, as DNA: TGCGCCAGCAGACTACAGGGGAACACTGAAGCTTTCTTT. This translates into CASRLQGNTEAFF.

V and J are TRBV10-2 and TRBJ1-5; D possibly corresponds to TRBD1 (5 bases). Germline CDR1 and CDR2: WSHSY and SAAADI. Trimming pared 6 bases from V and 6 bases from J, leaving 18 bases between. The CDR3 runs to 15 residues. CDR3 DNA sequence: TGCGCCAGCAGAGCTGGGACTATCGTGGGTCAGCCCCAGCATTTT. As protein: CASRAGTIVGQPQHF.

The chain couples TRBV6-6 to TRBJ1-4; 9 bases fit TRBD1. Per the germline V gene, CDR1 is MNHNY and CDR2 is SVGAGI (reference sequence). The CDR3 covers 16 residues. The trim removed 7 bases at V and 8 bases at J, leaving 14 bases unmatched. The CDR3 sequence: CASTRRGTGSKEKLFF. DNA for the CDR3: TGTGCCAGCACCCGAAGGGGGACAGGGTCGAAGGAAAAACTGTTTTTT.

The chain's CDR3 is CASSFSGPNQPQHF. CDR3 coding DNA: TGTGCCAGCAGCTTTAGTGGCCCAAATCAGCCCCAGCATTTT. This chain connects TRBV7-8 to TRBJ1-5; D unresolved. The germline CDR1 and CDR2 sequences are SGHVS and FQNEAQ. This CDR3 comprises 14 residues. The V and J ends lost 3 bases and 4 bases respectively, with 10 bases between them.